These 18 T cell receptor beta chains were all obtained from the same sample, sequenced in a study of cytomegalovirus exposure and HLA in healthy donors. Repertoires were generated with immunoSEQ multiplex PCR, while TCRdb's copy carries only in-frame clones and drops some. The sample consists of tens of thousands of clones, less than 85% of them appearing once. The sequenced material came from PBMCs. These receptors originate from a man younger than 30 in good health and CMV-seropositive.

This rearrangement joins TRBV15 to TRBJ1-2; TRBD1 matches 7 bases. The V segment lost 1 base and the J segment 8 bases; nucleotides outside the gene matches: 7. Germline V gives CDR1 LNHNV, CDR2 YYDKDF (reference sequence). CDR3 size: 14 residues. CDR3 residues: CATSRATGDWGYTF. The CDR3 DNA is TGTGCCACCAGCAGAGCCACAGGGGATTGGGGCTACACCTTC.

V gene TRBV5-1 combines with J gene TRBJ1-1; D possibly corresponds to TRBD1 (6 bases). This CDR3 is built from 16 residues. Trimming took 3 bases from V and 0 from J, leaving 15 bases between them. Germline CDR1 is SGHRS and CDR2 is YFSETQ. The CDR3 sequence: CASSSTGTDLNTEAFF. The CDR3 nucleotides read TGCGCCAGCAGCTCGACAGGTACGGATCTGAACACTGAAGCTTTCTTT.

The rearrangement links TRBV30 to TRBJ2-3; tentatively, D is TRBD1 (6 bases). Looked up from germline, CDR1 is GTSNPN and CDR2 is SVGIG (reference sequence). The CDR3 is made up of 12 amino acids. Trimming stripped 2 bases from V and 4 bases from J, with 7 bases between. The CDR3 bases are TGTGCCTGGAGTCGACAGGCAGATACGCAGTATTTT. It yields the protein CAWSRQADTQYF.

J is TRBJ2-7 and V is TRBV6-1; 7 bases are shared with TRBD1. Germline CDR1 reads MNHNS; CDR2 reads SASEGT. V was pared by 6 bases and J by 2 bases, with 10 bases of the junction left unmatched. The CDR3 runs 15 residues. CDR3 bases: TGTGCCAGCAGCCCCCTTGGGGACAGCGCCTACGAGCAGTACGTC. It encodes CASSPLGDSAYEQYV.

The chain employs TRBV13 and TRBJ2-6; a weak D match, TRBD1 (5 bases). CDR1 PRHDT and CDR2 FYEKMQ come from the germline V gene (reference sequence). The CDR3 has 16 amino acids. V shed 3 bases and J shed 0 bases, with 9 bases lying between them. CDR3 nucleotides: TGTGCCAGCAGCTTCCCTCAGGGCTCTGGGGCCAACGTCCTGACTTTC. Encoded protein: CASSFPQGSGANVLTF.

The chain uses TRBV12-5 and TRBJ1-1; possibly TRBD1 for D (6 bases). Trimming removed 1 base at V and 1 base at J, with 10 bases between. The CDR3 consists of 15 residues. Germline CDR1 and CDR2: LGHNT and FRNRAP. In DNA form, the CDR3 reads TGTGCTAGTGGTTTGGGTGGGGGACAGAACACTGAAGCTTTCTTT. Its translation is CASGLGGGQNTEAFF. Variable domain in full (rest from reference TRBV12-5 and TRBJ1-1): DARVTQTPRHKVTEMGQEVTMRCQPILGHNTVFWYRQTMMQGLELLAYFRNRAPLDDSGMPKDRFSAEMPDATLATLKIQPSEPRDSAVYFCASGLGGGQNTEAFFGQGTRLTVV.

The chain has TRBV11-2 and TRBJ1-5; D gene unclear. Germline V lookup: CDR1 SGHAT, CDR2 FQNNGV. The CDR3 length is 15 residues. The V end lost 2 bases, the J end lost 7 bases, and 15 bases lay between the germline ends. The CDR3 loop is CASSLNPGGEQPQHF. CDR3 DNA sequence: TGTGCCAGCAGCTTAAACCCGGGCGGGGAACAGCCCCAGCATTTT.

The chain couples TRBV7-9 to TRBJ2-1, with 7 bases aligning to TRBD1. This CDR3 contains 15 residues. Germline trimming cut 3 bases from V and 6 bases from J; bases unmatched to any gene: 8. In germline, CDR1 is SEHNR, CDR2 FQNEAQ (reference sequence). CDR3 sequence reads: CASSFDRAFSNEQFF. The CDR3 nucleotides are TGTGCCAGCAGCTTCGACAGGGCCTTTTCCAATGAGCAGTTCTTC.

CDR3 amino acids: CASSLGGRTSGRWEETQYF. The DNA of the CDR3 is TGTGCCAGCAGCTTAGGGGGCCGGACTAGCGGGAGATGGGAAGAGACCCAGTACTTC. The rearrangement links TRBV11-2 to TRBJ2-5, with 13 positions matching TRBD2. Germline CDR1 reads SGHAT; CDR2 reads FQNNGV. This CDR3 is built from 19 residues. Trimming at V came to 1 base and at J to 3 bases, leaving 11 bases not matched to a gene.

The chain combines TRBV7-9 with TRBJ2-5; TRBD1 matches 8 bases. J was trimmed by 5 bases and V by 4 bases; bases with no gene match: 9. Germline CDR1 and CDR2: SEHNR and FQNEAQ (reference sequence). This CDR3 comprises 15 residues. CDR3 DNA: TGTGCCAGCAGCTCGAACAGGGGGACGGGGGAGACCCAGTACTTC. Translating it yields CASSSNRGTGETQYF.

V gene TRBV27 combines with J gene TRBJ2-1; D remains ambiguous. Trimming removed 2 bases from V and 12 bases from J, with 14 bases in between. This CDR3 region has 13 residues. In germline, CDR1 is MNHEY, CDR2 SMNVEV (reference sequence). As DNA, the CDR3 is TGTGCCAGCAGTTTAAAGTCAGGCTTGGGGCAGTTCTTC. It translates to CASSLKSGLGQFF.

The count of this clone is one. The chain employs TRBV11-3 and TRBJ2-1, with D perhaps matching TRBD2 (5 bases). Trimming cost V 5 bases and J 3 bases, with 8 bases left between them. Germline V gene data show CDR1 as SGHNT and CDR2 as YENEEA. The CDR3 consists of 13 residues. Written as DNA, the CDR3 is TGTGCCAGCAGCGGAACTAGCTACAATGAGCAGTTCTTC. This sequence encodes CASSGTSYNEQFF.

The chain is built from TRBV28 and TRBJ2-5, with D maybe TRBD2 (5 bases). Trimming took off 6 bases at V and 2 bases at J, with 22 bases between the two ends. Germline V gene lookup returns CDR1 MDHEN and CDR2 SYDVKM. This CDR3 comprises 17 residues. CDR3 residues: CASRDGPPRERQETQYF. The CDR3 DNA is TGTGCCAGCAGGGACGGGCCGCCAAGGGAGCGGCAAGAGACCCAGTACTTC.

This CDR3 is CASGLPYSYNEQFF. CDR3 bases: TGTGCTAGTGGTTTGCCCTATTCCTACAATGAGCAGTTCTTC. The V call is TRBV12-5, the J call TRBJ2-1; D is uncertain. The CDR3 is made up of 14 amino acids. Germline V lookup: CDR1 LGHNT, CDR2 FRNRAP. V was pared by 2 bases and J by 1 base, with 6 bases between.

The chain couples TRBV19 to TRBJ2-7, with D perhaps matching TRBD2 (10 bases). CDR1 is LNHDA, CDR2 SQIVND, per germline (reference sequence). There are 23 residues in the CDR3. V dropped 10 bases and J dropped 0 bases, with 43 bases sitting between them. The chain's CDR3 is CATLARGGTGSIAGGISSYEQYV. The CDR3 DNA follows: TGTGCCACCCTAGCACGCGGCGGGACAGGGAGTATAGCGGGAGGCATTAGCTCCTACGAGCAGTACGTC.

The V call is TRBV30, the J call TRBJ2-2; D unclear. The CDR3 spans 15 residues. Germline-derived CDR1 and CDR2 are GTSNPN and SVGIG (reference sequence). V was cut by 5 bases and J by 4 bases, with 17 bases left in between. This CDR3 is CAWSLVARITGELFF. DNA for the CDR3: TGTGCCTGGTCGTTGGTAGCACGTATCACCGGGGAGCTGTTTTTT.

The rearrangement joins TRBV23-1 to TRBJ2-6; D not certain. TRBV23-1 is noted as an ORF with a role that remains uncertain. V was cut by 2 bases and J by 0 bases, with 17 bases left in between. The CDR3 extends over 19 amino acids. Here the CDR3 reads CASSQKPPDSSSGANVLTF. For the CDR3, the DNA is TGCGCCAGCAGTCAAAAGCCCCCCGATTCTAGCTCTGGGGCCAACGTCCTGACTTTC.

The chain joins TRBV5-1 to TRBJ1-5; TRBD1 matches at 11 bases. The germline V gene has CDR1 SGHRS and CDR2 YFSETQ. CDR3 length: 15 amino acids. The junction had 6 bases not matched to a gene; V was cut back by 4 bases and J by 6 bases. CDR3 residues: CASSPDRGPGQPQHF. CDR3 nucleotide sequence: TGCGCCAGCAGCCCGGACAGGGGGCCCGGTCAGCCCCAGCATTTT.